The 5 T cell receptor beta chains below all came from one sample that was sequenced in a study of CD8 T cells in Susac syndrome. The authors reverse transcribed roughly 0.5 to 1 ug RNA with random hexamers. TCRdb passed the immunoSEQ multiplex PCR reads through MiXCR, listing each CDR3 protein once. The sample has tens of thousands of distinct CDR3 sequences, 93% seen once. The sequenced material came from CD8+ T cells from PBMCs. These receptors were obtained from a human donor in good health.

This CDR3 reads CASSERRRLNEQFF. In nucleotides, the CDR3 is TGTGCCAGCAGTGAAAGGAGGCGCCTCAATGAGCAGTTCTTC. The V gene is TRBV2, the J gene TRBJ2-1, with D possibly matching TRBD2 (5 bases). This CDR3 has 14 amino acids. CDR1 and CDR2 (germline): SNHLY, FYNNEI. Trimming pared 2 bases from V and 6 bases from J, leaving 11 bases between.

This sequence joins TRBV3-1 and TRBJ2-1, with TRBD2 matching 11 bases. V was pared by 3 bases and J by 8 bases, with 3 bases of the junction left unmatched. This CDR3 contains 14 residues. Germline V gene sequence: CDR1 LGHDT, CDR2 YNNKEL (reference sequence). The CDR3 region is CASSHSGRVDEQFF. The CDR3 nucleotides are TGTGCCAGCAGCCATAGCGGGAGGGTCGATGAGCAGTTCTTC.

The CDR3 nucleotides read TGTGCCACCGCCGACGTTTACAATGAGCAGTTCTTC. Protein product: CATADVYNEQFF. V gene TRBV10-3 combines with J gene TRBJ2-1; D ambiguous. The germline V gene encodes CDR1 ENHRY and CDR2 SYGVKD. V gave up 10 bases and J gave up 4 bases, with 11 bases separating them. The CDR3 loop spans 12 amino acids.

The gene calls are TRBV27 and TRBJ2-6; D gene unclear. V was trimmed by 0 bases and J by 4 bases, leaving 1 base between them. The CDR3 is 13 residues long. CDR1 and CDR2 from the germline V gene are MNHEY and SMNVEV (reference sequence). The CDR3 protein is CASSLSGANVLTF. The CDR3 bases are TGTGCCAGCAGTTTATCCGGGGCCAACGTCCTGACTTTC.

This chain links TRBV11-2 with TRBJ2-7, with D perhaps being TRBD1 or TRBD2 (7 bases each). This CDR3 is 16 amino acids long. The germline gives CDR1 SGHAT, CDR2 FQNNGV. V was cut by 0 bases and J by 1 base, with 13 bases left in between. CDR3: CASSLDHRGGSYEQYF. The CDR3, as DNA: TGTGCCAGCAGCTTAGACCACAGGGGAGGGTCCTACGAGCAGTACTTC.